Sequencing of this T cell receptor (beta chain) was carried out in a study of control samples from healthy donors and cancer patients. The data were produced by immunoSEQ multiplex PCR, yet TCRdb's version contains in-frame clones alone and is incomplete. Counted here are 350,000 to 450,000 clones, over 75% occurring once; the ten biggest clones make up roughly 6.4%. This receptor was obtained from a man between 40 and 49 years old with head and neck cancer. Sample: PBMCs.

This CDR3 is CASSLARSGDLYNEQFF. CDR3 DNA sequence: TGTGCCAGCAGCTTAGCGCGTTCAGGGGACCTCTACAATGAGCAGTTCTTC. J is TRBJ2-1 and V is TRBV7-9; TRBD1 might be the D (6 bases). The germline V gene has CDR1 SEHNR and CDR2 FQNEAQ (reference sequence). The CDR3 consists of 17 residues. Trimming removed 0 bases at V and 3 bases at J, with 15 bases between.